This is a list of T cell receptor beta chains from one sample in a study of CD8 T cells in ankylosing spondylitis. TCRdb redid the calling of the 5' RACE reads with MiXCR, one entry per CDR3 protein. The sample lists about 800,000 distinct CDR3 sequences, approximately 10% occurring once. Sequencing input: blood, either unsorted or a sorted T cell fraction (not recorded which). The receptors originated from a male donor with ankylosing spondylitis. Both conserved end residues are part of each CDR3. The D gene is left open where the match is weak. Clone size is given for some rows only: seen once, a few or many times, or a class if the clone is expanded.

J gene	D gene	clone size	V gene	CDR3 protein	CDR3 DNA
TRBJ2-1	-	many	TRBV5-1	CASSLEAYNEQFF	TGCGCCAGCAGCTTGGAGGCCTACAATGAGCAGTTCTTC
TRBJ1-4	-	few	TRBV5-1	CASSANNEKLFF	TGCGCCAGCAGCGCGAACAATGAAAAACTGTTTTTT
TRBJ1-5	TRBD1	many	TRBV3-1	CASSPGTASNQPQHF	TGTGCCAGCAGCCCCGGGACAGCTAGCAATCAGCCCCAGCATTTT
TRBJ1-2	-	many	TRBV29-1	CSAQINYGYTF	TGCAGCGCCCAGATTAACTATGGCTACACCTTC
TRBJ1-1	-	-	TRBV3-1	CASSQVIRSESFF	TGTGCCAGCAGCCAAGTGATCAGGTCGGAAAGTTTCTTT
TRBJ2-7	TRBD1	-	TRBV7-2	CASSLVRSRGLEQYF	TGTGCCAGCAGCTTAGTAAGGTCTAGGGGGCTCGAGCAGTACTTC
TRBJ2-1	TRBD1	few	TRBV7-2	CASSLRQGAYNEQFF	TGTGCCAGCAGCTTAAGACAGGGGGCCTACAATGAGCAGTTCTTC
TRBJ2-1	TRBD2	many	TRBV12-3/TRBV12-4	CASSPPFGLAGDRGEQFF	TGTGCCAGCAGTCCCCCGTTTGGACTAGCGGGGGACAGAGGTGAGCAGTTCTTC
TRBJ1-1	-	-	TRBV7-2	CASSLTDLNTEAFF	TGTGCCAGCAGCTTAACCGATCTGAACACTGAAGCTTTCTTT
TRBJ2-1	TRBD1	-	TRBV6-1	CASRGQLTYNEQFF	TGTGCCAGCAGGGGACAGCTCACTTACAATGAGCAGTTCTTC
TRBJ1-1	-	-	TRBV20-1	CSASRDNTEAFF	TGCAGTGCTAGCCGGGATAACACTGAAGCTTTCTTT
TRBJ2-7	-	-	TRBV11-1	CASSPPGLSMEGRSHEQYF	TGTGCCAGCAGCCCCCCGGGACTTTCGATGGAGGGACGATCCCACGAGCAGTACTTC
TRBJ1-6	TRBD1	few	TRBV25-1	CASSAGQGKGSPLHF	TGTGCCAGCAGTGCCGGACAGGGGAAGGGCTCACCCCTCCACTTT
TRBJ2-3	TRBD2	few	TRBV5-6	CASSLTAGEPTDTQYF	TGTGCCAGCAGCTTGACGGCGGGGGAGCCCACAGATACGCAGTATTTT
TRBJ2-5	-	-	TRBV7-2	CASSLVSALFF	TGTGCCAGCAGCTTGGTTTCGGCCCTTTTCTTC
TRBJ1-5	-	many	TRBV5-5	CASSREGGYQPQHF	TGTGCCAGCAGTCGGGAAGGGGGGTATCAGCCCCAGCATTTT
TRBJ1-2	-	many	TRBV7-2	CASSSTLLGVTGYTF	TGTGCCAGCAGCTCAACCTTACTCGGGGTTACCGGTTACACCTTC
TRBJ1-1	TRBD1	-	TRBV7-2	CASSLVPGQGGTEAFF	TGTGCCAGCAGCCTCGTCCCGGGACAGGGGGGCACTGAAGCTTTCTTT
TRBJ2-1	-	few	TRBV20-1	CSAAWAGSSYNEQFF	TGCAGTGCTGCCTGGGCGGGATCGTCCTACAATGAGCAGTTCTTC
TRBJ1-1	TRBD1	few	TRBV3-1	CASSLIPPLSISTGEKITEAFF	TGTGCCAGCAGCCTCATACCGCCCCTCTCTATATCAACAGGGGAAAAGATCACTGAAGCTTTCTTT
TRBJ2-3	-	many	TRBV5-6	CASISLSGSGQYF	TGTGCCAGCATCTCCCTCTCGGGCAGCGGGCAGTATTTT
TRBJ2-7	TRBD2	-	TRBV29-1	CSVEDRLAGISEQYF	TGCAGCGTTGAAGATCGACTAGCGGGGATTTCCGAGCAGTACTTC
TRBJ2-7	-	-	TRBV7-2	CASSLSRGGGYEQYF	TGTGCCAGCAGCTTATCCAGGGGAGGAGGCTACGAGCAGTACTTC
TRBJ2-1	-	few	TRBV29-1	CSVHRLLAYNEQFF	TGCAGCGTTCACCGACTACTTGCCTACAATGAGCAGTTCTTC
TRBJ1-2	-	many	TRBV7-2	CASSLEQNYGYTF	TGTGCCAGCAGCTTAGAACAGAACTATGGCTACACCTTC
TRBJ2-2	TRBD2	-	TRBV3-1	CASSQGSGRSLTGELFF	TGTGCCAGCAGCCAGGGTAGCGGGAGATCTTTAACCGGGGAGCTGTTTTTT
TRBJ2-1	-	few	TRBV5-1	CASSWGLGGREQFF	TGCGCCAGCAGCTGGGGGCTCGGGGGTAGAGAGCAGTTCTTC
TRBJ1-5	-	many	TRBV5-1	CASSRDPNEPQHF	TGCGCCAGCAGCCGGGACCCCAATGAACCCCAGCATTTT
TRBJ1-4	-	many	TRBV12-3/TRBV12-4	CASSLQEVGKLFF	TGTGCCAGCAGTTTACAGGAAGTTGGGAAACTGTTTTTT
TRBJ2-4	-	few	TRBV29-1	CSVTLAKNIQYF	TGCAGCGTAACATTAGCCAAAAACATTCAGTACTTC
TRBJ1-1	-	few	TRBV15	CATSRDPRTEAFF	TGTGCCACCAGCAGAGATCCCCGGACGGAGGCTTTCTTT
TRBJ2-1	TRBD2	few	TRBV25-1	CASSELLTGGPNEQFF	TGTGCCAGCAGTGAATTATTAACGGGGGGGCCCAATGAGCAGTTCTTC
TRBJ2-3	TRBD1	-	TRBV7-2	CASSLWDRGENTQYF	TGTGCCAGCAGCTTATGGGACAGGGGTGAAAATACGCAGTATTTT
TRBJ2-3	-	-	TRBV24-1	CATSDSGTERDTQYF	TGTGCCACCAGTGATTCGGGGACTGAGCGAGATACGCAGTATTTT
TRBJ2-5	-	-	TRBV28	CASTSGQQETQYF	TGTGCCAGCACCAGCGGACAACAAGAGACCCAGTACTTC
TRBJ2-7	-	many	TRBV9	CASSVEVALVNEQYF	TGTGCCAGCAGCGTAGAGGTAGCATTGGTGAACGAGCAGTACTTC
TRBJ2-3	TRBD2	-	TRBV18	CASSHTSGPSTDTQYF	TGTGCCAGCTCACACACTAGCGGTCCGAGCACAGATACGCAGTATTTT
TRBJ2-7	-	-	TRBV20-1	CSARSIGMNTFEQYF	TGCAGTGCTAGAAGCATCGGGATGAATACGTTCGAGCAGTACTTC
TRBJ2-3	-	many	TRBV4-2	CASSQKRGTDTQYF	TGTGCCAGCAGCCAAAAAAGGGGGACAGATACGCAGTATTTT
TRBJ2-3	-	-	TRBV4-3	CASSQEWGRLDTQYF	TGCGCCAGCAGCCAAGAGTGGGGACGATTGGATACGCAGTATTTT
TRBJ2-1	TRBD1	-	TRBV6-1	CASGGQGANGEQFF	TGTGCCAGCGGAGGACAGGGGGCGAACGGTGAGCAGTTCTTC
TRBJ2-3	-	many	TRBV20-1	CSARDPRETTDTQYF	TGCAGTGCTAGAGATCCGAGGGAGACCACAGATACGCAGTATTTT
TRBJ2-1	TRBD2	many	TRBV29-1	CSVRTSGRSHNEQFF	TGCAGCGTTAGGACTAGCGGGAGATCCCACAATGAGCAGTTCTTC
TRBJ2-2	-	few	TRBV10-3	CAISELPSANTGELFF	TGTGCCATCAGTGAGCTTCCTAGCGCAAACACCGGGGAGCTGTTTTTT
TRBJ2-3	TRBD2	few	TRBV30	CAWNWEGTQYF	TGTGCCTGGAATTGGGAGGGTACGCAGTATTTT
TRBJ2-3	-	few	TRBV11-2	CASSLRWGTDTQYF	TGTGCCAGCAGCTTACGATGGGGCACAGATACGCAGTATTTT
TRBJ1-5	-	-	TRBV7-9	CASSFDINQPQHF	TGTGCCAGCAGCTTCGACATCAATCAGCCCCAGCATTTT
TRBJ1-2	-	few	TRBV12-3/TRBV12-4	CASSPTLWTAYGYTF	TGTGCCAGCAGTCCTACCCTTTGGACAGCCTATGGCTACACCTTC
TRBJ2-5	-	-	TRBV7-6	CASSLIGREGETQYF	TGTGCCAGCAGCTTAATCGGACGGGAAGGAGAGACCCAGTACTTC
TRBJ1-6	-	-	TRBV6-1	CASKSSYNSPLHF	TGTGCCAGCAAAAGCTCCTATAATTCACCCCTCCACTTT
TRBJ1-2	-	-	TRBV5-1	CASSLAGLNYGYTF	TGCGCCAGCAGCTTGGCGGGGCTAAACTATGGCTACACCTTC
TRBJ1-1	-	-	TRBV7-2	CASSLVLGPTREAFF	TGTGCCAGCAGCTTAGTGCTGGGCCCTACCCGGGAGGCTTTCTTT
TRBJ1-6	-	-	TRBV12-3/TRBV12-4	CASSFSRDLPLHF	TGTGCCAGCAGTTTTTCCCGGGATCTTCCCCTCCACTTT
TRBJ2-1	-	-	TRBV18	CASSPILGVLGDNEQFF	TGTGCCAGCTCCCCCATATTGGGGGTCTTAGGCGACAATGAGCAGTTCTTC
TRBJ2-4	-	few	TRBV20-1	CSARAGSPNAIQYF	TGCAGTGCTAGGGCCGGGAGCCCAAATGCCATTCAGTACTTC